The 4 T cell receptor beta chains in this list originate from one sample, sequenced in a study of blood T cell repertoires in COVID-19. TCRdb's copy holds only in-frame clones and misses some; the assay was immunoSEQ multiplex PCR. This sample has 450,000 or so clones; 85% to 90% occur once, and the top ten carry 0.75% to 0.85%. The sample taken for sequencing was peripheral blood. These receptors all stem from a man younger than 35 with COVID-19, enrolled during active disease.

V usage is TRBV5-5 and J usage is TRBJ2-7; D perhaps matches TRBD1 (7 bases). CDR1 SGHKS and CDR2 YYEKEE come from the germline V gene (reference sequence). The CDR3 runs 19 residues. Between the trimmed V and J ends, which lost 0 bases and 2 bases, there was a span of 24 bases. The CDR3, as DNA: TGTGCCAGCAGCTTGGAGTCGTACAGGGGAGCGGGCCTTACCTACGAGCAGTACTTC. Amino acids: CASSLESYRGAGLTYEQYF.

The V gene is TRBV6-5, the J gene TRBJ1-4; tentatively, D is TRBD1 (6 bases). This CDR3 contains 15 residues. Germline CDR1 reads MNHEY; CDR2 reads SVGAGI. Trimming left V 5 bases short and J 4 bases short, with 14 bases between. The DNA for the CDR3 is TGTGCCAGCAGTCCACGGACAGCCAGTAATGAAAAACTGTTTTTT. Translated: CASSPRTASNEKLFF.

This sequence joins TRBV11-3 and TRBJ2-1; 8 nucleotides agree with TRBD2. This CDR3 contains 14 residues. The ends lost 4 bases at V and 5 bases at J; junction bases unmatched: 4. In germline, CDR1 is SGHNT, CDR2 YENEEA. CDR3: CASSSELADNEQFF. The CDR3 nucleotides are TGTGCCAGCAGCTCGGAACTAGCGGACAATGAGCAGTTCTTC.

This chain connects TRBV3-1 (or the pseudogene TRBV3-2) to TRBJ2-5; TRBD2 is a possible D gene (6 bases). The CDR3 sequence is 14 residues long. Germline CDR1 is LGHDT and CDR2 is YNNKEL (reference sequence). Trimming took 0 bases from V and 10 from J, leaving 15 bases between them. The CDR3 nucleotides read TGTGCCAGCAGCCAAGATCTCACCGGGACTGACCAGTACTTC. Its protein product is CASSQDLTGTDQYF.